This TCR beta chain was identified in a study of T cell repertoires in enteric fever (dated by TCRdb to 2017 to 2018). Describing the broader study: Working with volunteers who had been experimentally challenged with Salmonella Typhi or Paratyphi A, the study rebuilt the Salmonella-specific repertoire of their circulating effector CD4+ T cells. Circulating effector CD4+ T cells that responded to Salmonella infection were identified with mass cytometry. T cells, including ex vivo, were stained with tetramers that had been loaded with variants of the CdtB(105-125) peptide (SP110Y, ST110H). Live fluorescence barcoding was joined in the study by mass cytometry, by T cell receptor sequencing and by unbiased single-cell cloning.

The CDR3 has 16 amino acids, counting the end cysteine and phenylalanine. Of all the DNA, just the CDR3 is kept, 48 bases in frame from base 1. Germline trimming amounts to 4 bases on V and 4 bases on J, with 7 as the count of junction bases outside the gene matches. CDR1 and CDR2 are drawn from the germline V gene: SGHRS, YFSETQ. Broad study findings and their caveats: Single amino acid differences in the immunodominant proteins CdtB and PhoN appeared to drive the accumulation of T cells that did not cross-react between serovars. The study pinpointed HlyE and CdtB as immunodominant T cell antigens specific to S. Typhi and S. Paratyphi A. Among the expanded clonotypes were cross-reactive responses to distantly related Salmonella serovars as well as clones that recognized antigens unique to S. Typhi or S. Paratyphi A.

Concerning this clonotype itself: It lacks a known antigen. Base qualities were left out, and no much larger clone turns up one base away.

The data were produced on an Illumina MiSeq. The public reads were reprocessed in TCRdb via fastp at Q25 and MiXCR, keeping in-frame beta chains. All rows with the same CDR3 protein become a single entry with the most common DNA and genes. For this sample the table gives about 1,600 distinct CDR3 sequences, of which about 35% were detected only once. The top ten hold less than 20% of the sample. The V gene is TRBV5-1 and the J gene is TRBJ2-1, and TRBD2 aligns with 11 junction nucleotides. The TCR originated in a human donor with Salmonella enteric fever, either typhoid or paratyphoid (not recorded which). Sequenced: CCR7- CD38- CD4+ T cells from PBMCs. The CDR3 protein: CASSLTLAGGYNEQFF. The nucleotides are TGCGCCAGCAGCCTAACCCTAGCGGGAGGTTACAATGAGCAGTTCTTC.